This T cell receptor (beta chain) was documented in a study of blood T cell repertoires in COVID-19. Sequenced by immunoSEQ multiplex PCR; TCRdb stores in-frame clones only, minus some. The sample has about 160,000 clones, 70% to 90% seen once. This clone was seen once. Germline V gene data show CDR1 as MNHEY and CDR2 as SVGAGI. The CDR3 is made up of 14 amino acids. The V gene end was trimmed by 4 bases and the J gene end by 1 base; junction bases not matched to a gene: 2. This sequence joins TRBV6-5 and TRBJ1-1, with 8 positions matching TRBD1. Sequencing used peripheral blood. The TCR was taken from a man between 65 and 85 years old with acute or convalescent COVID-19. The CDR3 DNA reads TGTGCCAGCAGTTGGACAGGGCGGAACACTGAAGCTTTCTTT. The encoded protein is CASSWTGRNTEAFF.